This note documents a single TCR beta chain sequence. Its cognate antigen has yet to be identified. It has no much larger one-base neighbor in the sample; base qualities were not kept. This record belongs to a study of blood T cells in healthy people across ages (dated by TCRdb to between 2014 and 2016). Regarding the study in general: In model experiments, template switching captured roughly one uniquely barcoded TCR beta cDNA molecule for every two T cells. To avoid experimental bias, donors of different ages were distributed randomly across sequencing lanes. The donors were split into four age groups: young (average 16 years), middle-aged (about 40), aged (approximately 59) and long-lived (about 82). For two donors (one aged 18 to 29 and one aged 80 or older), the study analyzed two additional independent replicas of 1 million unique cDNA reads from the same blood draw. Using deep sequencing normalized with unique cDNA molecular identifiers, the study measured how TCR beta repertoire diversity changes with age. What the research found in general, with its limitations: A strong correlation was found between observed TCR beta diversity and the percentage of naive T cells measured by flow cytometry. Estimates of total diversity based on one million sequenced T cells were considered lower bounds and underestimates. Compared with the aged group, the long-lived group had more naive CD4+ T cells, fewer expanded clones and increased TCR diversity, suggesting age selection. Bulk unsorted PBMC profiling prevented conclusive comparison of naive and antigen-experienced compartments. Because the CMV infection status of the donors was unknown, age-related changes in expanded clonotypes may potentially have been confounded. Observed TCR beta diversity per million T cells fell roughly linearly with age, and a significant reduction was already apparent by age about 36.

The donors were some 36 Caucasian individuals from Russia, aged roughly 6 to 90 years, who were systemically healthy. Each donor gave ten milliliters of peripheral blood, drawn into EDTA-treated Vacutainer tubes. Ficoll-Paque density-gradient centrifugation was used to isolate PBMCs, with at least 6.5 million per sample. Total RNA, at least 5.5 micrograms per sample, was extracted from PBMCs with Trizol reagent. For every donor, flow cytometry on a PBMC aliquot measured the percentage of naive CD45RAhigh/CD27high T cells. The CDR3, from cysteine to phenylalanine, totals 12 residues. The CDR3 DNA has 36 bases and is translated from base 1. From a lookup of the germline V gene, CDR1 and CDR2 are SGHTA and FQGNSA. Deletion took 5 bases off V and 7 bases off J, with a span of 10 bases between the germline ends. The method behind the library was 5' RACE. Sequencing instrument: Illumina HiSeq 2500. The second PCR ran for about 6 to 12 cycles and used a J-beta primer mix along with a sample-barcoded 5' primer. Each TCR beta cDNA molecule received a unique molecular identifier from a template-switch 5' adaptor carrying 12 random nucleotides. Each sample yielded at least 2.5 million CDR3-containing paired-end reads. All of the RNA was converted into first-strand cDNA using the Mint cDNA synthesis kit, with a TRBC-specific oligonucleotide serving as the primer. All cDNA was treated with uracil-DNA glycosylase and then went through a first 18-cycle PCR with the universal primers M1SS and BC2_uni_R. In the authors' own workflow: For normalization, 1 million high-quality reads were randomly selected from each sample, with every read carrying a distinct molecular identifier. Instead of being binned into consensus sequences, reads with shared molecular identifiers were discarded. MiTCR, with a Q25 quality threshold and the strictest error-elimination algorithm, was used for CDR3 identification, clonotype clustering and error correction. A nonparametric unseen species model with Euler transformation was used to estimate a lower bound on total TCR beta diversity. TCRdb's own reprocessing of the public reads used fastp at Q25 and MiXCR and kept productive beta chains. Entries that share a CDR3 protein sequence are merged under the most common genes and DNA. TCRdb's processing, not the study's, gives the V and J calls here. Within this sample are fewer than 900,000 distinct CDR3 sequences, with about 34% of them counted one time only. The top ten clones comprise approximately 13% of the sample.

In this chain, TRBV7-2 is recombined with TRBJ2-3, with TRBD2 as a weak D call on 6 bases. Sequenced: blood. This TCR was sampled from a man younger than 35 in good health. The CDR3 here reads CASSPSGHTQYF. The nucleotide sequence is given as TGTGCCAGCAGCCCAAGCGGGCATACGCAGTATTTT.